Sequencing of this T cell receptor beta chain was carried out in a study of sequential checkpoint blockade in melanoma (dated by TCRdb to between 2018 and 2021). The study in broad terms: Patients were randomized 1:1 to first-line nivolumab followed by ipilimumab (arm A) or ipilimumab followed by nivolumab (arm B). Maintenance nivolumab came after both trial sequences.

The treatment or condition label for this specimen denotes: randomized to nivolumab then ipilimumab (arm A) or the reverse (arm B). No trial patient had received prior DNA-damaging chemotherapy. A FACS Aria II flow cytometer was used to sort live CD3+CD8+ cells that were negative for CD19 and CD56 from thawed PBMCs. CheckMate 064, a randomized, open-label phase II trial of sequential checkpoint blockade, was the source of the samples, all of which came from patients with melanoma. Peripheral blood mononuclear cells were collected by leukapheresis, purified using Ficoll-Paque, and frozen in human serum containing 10% DMSO. Immediately after sorting, the purity of sorted blood CD3+CD8+ cells was verified to be >98%, after which DNA was extracted. Details on this clone: The antigen it recognizes is unknown. No base quality values were provided; no much bigger clone lies one nucleotide off.

CDR1 MDHEN and CDR2 SYDVKM are derived from the germline V gene. V is pared back by 6 bases and J by 3 bases, with 17 bases lying between the germline termini. Including the terminal cysteine and phenylalanine, the CDR3 comprises 15 residues. Just CDR3 DNA is preserved here, 45 bases in frame from base 1. What the research found in general, with its limitations: Validation of the response-prediction model combining TCR metrics and mutation burden is needed in larger, independent patient cohorts.

TCRbeta CDR3 regions were immunosequenced from genomic DNA with the immunoSEQ Assay. Prior to high-throughput sequencing, genomic DNA was amplified by bias-controlled multiplex PCR. The study's processing was this. To quantify the absolute abundance of each unique TCRbeta CDR3 region, the sequences were collapsed and filtered. Clonality, defined as 1 minus Pielou's evenness, was calculated using only productive rearrangements. A previously published method was used to identify clones with significantly greater frequencies in on-treatment samples than in baseline samples. TCRdb provides this immuneACCESS table in a form limited to in-frame rearrangements. Some clones are lacking; in checked studies, under half of them reflect an unresolved V gene, and why the rest are absent is not known. Clone size and the V and J calls come from that table; the DNA yielded D and trimming. The sample table records approximately 28,000 clones; 70% to 90% of these occur just once. Around 13% of the sample lies in the top ten.

This specimen was CD8+ T cells sorted from blood (inferred from file names), taken from a patient given nivolumab and ipilimumab in sequence. The TCR comes from a human donor with melanoma. The V gene is TRBV28 and the J gene is TRBJ1-1, and TRBD1 may be the D gene, going by 6 matching bases. The CDR3 protein sequence reads: CASRNHRAGDTEAFF. The base sequence is TGTGCCAGCAGGAACCACAGGGCCGGGGACACTGAAGCTTTCTTT. Beyond the CDR3, the reference TRBV28 and TRBJ1-1 genes provide the residues; the full variable domain reads: DVKVTQSSRYLVKRTGEKVFLECVQDMDHENMFWYRQDPGLGLRLIYFSYDVKMKEKGDIPEGYSVSREKKERFSLILESASTNQTSMYLCASRNHRAGDTEAFFGQGTRLTVV.